The 30 T cell receptor beta chains presented below share a single source sample, sequenced in a study of OX40 agonist ivuxolimab in advanced cancers. This table comes from immunoSEQ multiplex PCR, and its TCRdb copy is limited to in-frame clones, with some not included. This repertoire shows roughly 34,000 clones, roughly 87% found once; its top ten account for 0.8% to 1%. The starting material was CD4+ or CD8+ T cells sorted from blood, obtained in a trial of the OX40 agonist ivuxolimab. The receptors shown here come from an adult with an advanced solid tumor such as melanoma, head and neck, liver or kidney cancer.

V gene TRBV9 combines with J gene TRBJ2-7; perhaps TRBD2 as D (7 bases). Germline V gene lookup returns CDR1 SGDLS and CDR2 YYNGEE. The V and J ends lost 0 bases and 6 bases respectively, with 22 bases between them. This CDR3 contains 17 residues. The CDR3 region is CASSVGRGGGETSEQYF. The CDR3 DNA reads TGTGCCAGCAGCGTAGGGCGAGGAGGGGGGGAGACAAGCGAGCAGTACTTC. Variable domain in full (rest from reference TRBV9 and TRBJ2-7): DSGVTQTPKHLITATGQRVTLRCSPRSGDLSVYWYQQSLDQGLQFLIQYYNGEERAKGNILERFSAQQFPDLHSELNLSSLELGDSALYFCASSVGRGGGETSEQYFGPGTRLTVT.

The chain recombines TRBV7-3 with TRBJ2-5; either TRBD1 or TRBD2 may fit D (6 bases each). The V end was cut by 5 bases, the J end by 9 bases, with 19 bases between. The CDR3 sequence is 14 residues long. Germline V gene sequence: CDR1 SGHTA, CDR2 FQGTGA. CDR3 sequence: CASSPLGSGAAQYF. The CDR3 DNA is TGTGCCAGCAGCCCTTTGGGCTCGGGGGCGGCCCAGTACTTC.

This clone was seen only a few times. The rearrangement joins TRBV19 to TRBJ1-2; TRBD1 might be the D (6 bases). V was shortened by 8 bases and J by 7 bases, with 17 bases between the two germline ends. Per the germline V gene, CDR1 is LNHDA and CDR2 is SQIVND (reference sequence). The CDR3 consists of 13 residues. CDR3 in DNA: TGTGCCAGTCTCCGGGACACGGGCGCTGGCTACACCTTC. It specifies CASLRDTGAGYTF.

The chain uses TRBV5-1 and TRBJ2-7; 10 nucleotides align to TRBD2. The CDR3 is made up of 14 amino acids. CDR1 is SGHRS, CDR2 YFSETQ, per germline. V gave up 5 bases and J gave up 3 bases; unmatched junction bases: 5. This chain's CDR3 is CASSLTSGFYEQYF. CDR3 in DNA: TGCGCCAGCAGTCTGACTAGCGGGTTCTACGAGCAGTACTTC.

The rearrangement joins TRBV5-1 to TRBJ2-5; no definite D call. V dropped 0 bases and J dropped 2 bases, with 8 bases sitting between them. Per the germline V gene, CDR1 is SGHRS and CDR2 is YFSETQ. The length of the CDR3 is 14 residues. The CDR3 loop is CASSLELPQETQYF. The DNA for the CDR3 is TGCGCCAGCAGCTTGGAGTTACCTCAAGAGACCCAGTACTTC.

The rearrangement uses TRBV30 and TRBJ1-2; weak D call: TRBD1 (6 bases). Trimming shortened V by 7 bases and J by 7 bases, and 10 bases separated the two germline ends. This CDR3 is built from 10 residues. The germline CDR1 and CDR2 sequences are GTSNPN and SVGIG (reference sequence). The CDR3 spells CASRGGGYTF. For the CDR3, the DNA is TGTGCCTCAAGGGGGGGTGGCTACACCTTC. The whole variable domain, filled in from reference TRBV30 and TRBJ1-2, reads SQTIHQWPATLVQPVGSPLSLECTVEGTSNPNLYWYRQAAGRGLQLLFYSVGIGQISSEVPQNLSASRPQDRQFILSSKKLLLSDSGFYLCASRGGGYTFGSGTRLTVV.

This clone has just a few counts. The V call is TRBV7-9, the J call TRBJ2-1, with D perhaps assigned TRBD1 or TRBD2 (5 bases each). The CDR3 extends over 14 amino acids. Germline assignment: CDR1 SEHNR and CDR2 FQNEAQ (reference sequence). Trimming stripped 1 base from V and 8 bases from J, with 12 bases between. The CDR3 bases are TGTGCCAGCAGCTTAGAAAGGGGAGTCGATGAGCAGTTCTTC. This translates into CASSLERGVDEQFF.

The chain carries TRBV9 and TRBJ1-1; 10 bases are shared with TRBD1. Germline loops: CDR1 SGDLS, CDR2 YYNGEE. V dropped 4 bases and J dropped 3; count of bases not matched to a gene: 6. This CDR3 contains 15 residues. CDR3 residues: CASSSWTGGDTEAFF. Written as DNA, the CDR3 is TGTGCCAGCAGCTCCTGGACAGGGGGGGACACTGAAGCTTTCTTT.

V is TRBV2 and J is TRBJ1-4; 9 bases are shared with TRBD1. V shed 6 bases and J 3 bases; nucleotides not matched to a gene: 5. The germline CDR1 and CDR2 sequences are SNHLY and FYNNEI. CDR3 size: 15 residues. Here the CDR3 reads CASRADRGPNEKLFF. The CDR3 DNA follows: TGTGCCAGCAGAGCGGACAGGGGACCTAATGAAAAACTGTTTTTT.

The genes are TRBV7-9 and TRBJ2-7, with D possibly called TRBD1 or TRBD2 (5 bases each). There are 15 residues in the CDR3. Germline lookup yields CDR1 SEHNR and CDR2 FQNEAQ (reference sequence). Trimming removed 2 bases from V and 7 bases from J, with 18 bases in between. The CDR3 DNA follows: TGTGCCAGCAGCTTACTCGGGACGGCCTCTTGGGAGCAGTACTTC. Encoded protein: CASSLLGTASWEQYF.

The chain combines TRBV2 with TRBJ2-5, with a possible D match to TRBD2 (5 bases). Germline V gives CDR1 SNHLY, CDR2 FYNNEI. The CDR3 sequence is 14 residues long. V was pared by 9 bases and J by 1 base, with 15 bases between. The CDR3 DNA reads as TGTGCCAGTACCCGGACCGGGATCCAAGAGACCCAGTACTTC. It encodes CASTRTGIQETQYF.

The CDR3 DNA reads TGTGCCAGCAGTTTTTCGATAGGGGCGAATTCACCCCTCCACTTT. Encoded protein: CASSFSIGANSPLHF. The rearrangement links TRBV5-6 to TRBJ1-6, with D possibly being TRBD1 (5 bases). CDR3 length: 15 amino acids. The germline gives CDR1 SGHDT, CDR2 YYEEEE. The germline V and J ends were trimmed by 5 bases and 7 bases, with 16 bases remaining between them. The full variable domain, rest sourced from reference TRBV5-6 and TRBJ1-6, is DAGVTQSPTHLIKTRGQQVTLRCSPKSGHDTVSWYQQALGQGPQFIFQYYEEEERQRGNFPDRFSGHQFPNYSSELNVNALLLGDSALYLCASSFSIGANSPLHFGNGTRLTVT.

This chain joins TRBV6-5 and TRBJ1-4; 11 nucleotides match TRBD1. The V gene end was trimmed by 5 bases and the J gene end by 7 bases; junction bases not matched to a gene: 6. CDR3 length: 15 residues. Germline CDR1 MNHEY, CDR2 SVGAGI. CDR3 nucleotide sequence: TGTGCCAGCAGTCGGACAGGGGGCTGGGGTGAAAAACTGTTTTTT. Its translation is CASSRTGGWGEKLFF.

The rearrangement uses TRBV6-5 and TRBJ2-7; 9 bases are a match to TRBD2. Trimming cost V 6 bases and J 5 bases; bases outside gene matches: 8. This CDR3 spans 14 amino acids. Germline V gene data show CDR1 as MNHEY and CDR2 as SVGAGI. The CDR3 DNA reads TGTGCCAGCAGCACGGGACTAGCTTCCCACGAGCAGTACTTC. Residues: CASSTGLASHEQYF.

The V gene is TRBV4-2, the J gene TRBJ2-3; D is uncertain. The CDR3 sequence is 17 residues long. V shed 1 base and J shed 2 bases, with 16 bases lying between them. The germline CDR1 and CDR2 sequences are LGHNA and YNFKEQ. The CDR3 here is CASSQVVPATHTDTQYF. The CDR3, as DNA: TGTGCCAGCAGCCAAGTCGTCCCCGCTACTCACACAGATACGCAGTATTTT.

This rearrangement joins TRBV5-6 to TRBJ2-7; D gene ambiguous. The germline V gene has CDR1 SGHDT and CDR2 YYEEEE. V lost 2 bases to trimming and J lost 0 bases, with 3 bases between them. The CDR3 totals 12 residues. The CDR3, as DNA: TGTGCCAGCAGCTTTAACTCCTACGAGCAGTACTTC. The encoded protein is CASSFNSYEQYF.

This sequence joins TRBV10-2 and TRBJ1-5; the match to TRBD1 covers 7 bases. Germline V gene data show CDR1 as WSHSY and CDR2 as SAAADI. This CDR3 has 15 residues. V dropped 3 bases and J dropped 4; count of bases not matched to a gene: 6. CDR3 in amino acids: CASSDIQGQNQPQHF. The DNA for the CDR3 is TGCGCCAGCAGTGACATACAGGGGCAGAATCAGCCCCAGCATTTT.

The chain employs TRBV4-1 and TRBJ1-2, with D perhaps matching TRBD1 (6 bases). CDR1 is MGHRA, CDR2 YSYEKL, per germline. Trimming took 4 bases from V and 1 from J, leaving 25 bases between them. The CDR3 sequence is 19 residues long. The CDR3 sequence is CASSPSPLQRTDFNYGYTF. The CDR3 region has the DNA TGCGCCAGCAGCCCCTCACCCCTCCAAAGGACAGACTTTAACTATGGCTACACCTTC.

The chain has TRBV5-4 and TRBJ1-3, with 7 bases that match TRBD1. V was pared by 4 bases and J by 0 bases, with 7 bases of the junction left unmatched. Germline CDR1 SGHNT, CDR2 YYREEE (reference sequence). The CDR3 is 16 residues long. This chain's CDR3 is CASSQGQFVSGNTIYF. CDR3 bases: TGTGCCAGCAGCCAGGGACAGTTCGTCTCTGGAAACACCATATATTTT. The complete variable domain, with remaining parts taken from reference TRBV5-4 and TRBJ1-3, reads ETGVTQSPTHLIKTRGQQVTLRCSSQSGHNTVSWYQQALGQGPQFIFQYYREEENGRGNFPPRFSGLQFPNYSSELNVNALELDDSALYLCASSQGQFVSGNTIYFGEGSWLTVV.

This clone was recorded once. J is TRBJ2-3 and V is TRBV6-6; 7 bases are shared with TRBD2. With 5 bases clipped from V and 3 bases from J, the junction kept 5 bases outside the gene matches. Germline CDR1 reads MNHNY; CDR2 reads SVGAGI (reference sequence). The CDR3 covers 14 residues. CDR3 sequence (DNA): TGTGCCAGCAGTCCTAAACTAGCGACAGATACGCAGTATTTT. Translation: CASSPKLATDTQYF.

This clone was counted a few times. The genes are TRBV4-1 and TRBJ1-2; D is perhaps TRBD1 (6 bases). V was clipped by 2 bases and J by 2 bases, with 18 bases between them. Germline CDR1 and CDR2: MGHRA and YSYEKL. This CDR3 is built from 17 residues. The CDR3 here is CASSQPGQRSGNYGYTF. The CDR3 DNA reads TGCGCCAGCAGCCAACCTGGACAGAGATCAGGCAACTATGGCTACACCTTC.

The V and J genes are TRBV19 and TRBJ1-1; 8 nucleotides match TRBD1. The CDR3 runs 14 residues. CDR1 LNHDA and CDR2 SQIVND come from the germline V gene (reference sequence). J was trimmed by 4 bases and V by 8 bases; bases with no gene match: 9. The CDR3 loop is CASENRGRSTEAFF. The CDR3 DNA is TGTGCCAGTGAGAACAGGGGGAGAAGCACTGAAGCTTTCTTT.

V is TRBV10-3 and J is TRBJ2-7, with a possible D match to TRBD1 (6 bases). The CDR3 length is 16 residues. Trimming cost V 0 bases and J 0 bases, with 12 bases left between them. Germline CDR1 reads ENHRY; CDR2 reads SYGVKD. The CDR3, as DNA: TGTGCCATCAGTGAGTCTGGACAGTACCTCTCCTACGAGCAGTACTTC. Translated: CAISESGQYLSYEQYF.

This clone was counted once. The genes are TRBV9 and TRBJ1-5, with 7 positions matching TRBD1. The CDR3 has 17 amino acids. Germline V gene lookup returns CDR1 SGDLS and CDR2 YYNGEE. V gave up 7 bases and J gave up 9 bases; unmatched junction bases: 22. The CDR3 DNA follows: TGTGCCAGCCAGATAAAAACAGGGGTAATGTGGGTTCTGCCCCAGCATTTT. It is translated as CASQIKTGVMWVLPQHF. Full variable domain (outside the CDR3, taken from reference TRBV9 and TRBJ1-5): DSGVTQTPKHLITATGQRVTLRCSPRSGDLSVYWYQQSLDQGLQFLIQYYNGEERAKGNILERFSAQQFPDLHSELNLSSLELGDSALYFCASQIKTGVMWVLPQHFGDGTRLSIL.

The V and J genes are TRBV5-6 and TRBJ2-3; TRBD2 matches at 9 bases. V shed 0 bases, J shed 0 bases, and the junction held 11 bases outside the gene matches. This CDR3 has 19 amino acids. CDR1 and CDR2 (germline): SGHDT, YYEEEE. In nucleotides, the CDR3 is TGTGCCAGCAGCTTGGCCCCCCTTCGGGCGGGGGGGAGCACAGATACGCAGTATTTT. The encoded protein is CASSLAPLRAGGSTDTQYF. Supplemented by reference TRBV5-6 and TRBJ2-3, the full variable domain reads DAGVTQSPTHLIKTRGQQVTLRCSPKSGHDTVSWYQQALGQGPQFIFQYYEEEERQRGNFPDRFSGHQFPNYSSELNVNALLLGDSALYLCASSLAPLRAGGSTDTQYFGPGTRLTVL.

This clone was recorded once. Other DNA sequences within the sample encode an identical CDR3. This sequence joins TRBV27 and TRBJ1-4; perhaps TRBD1 as D (5 bases). The CDR3 totals 14 residues. Germline CDR1 and CDR2: MNHEY and SMNVEV (reference sequence). Trimming took 2 bases from V and 7 from J, leaving 11 bases between them. The CDR3: CASSLGRAGEKLFF. In DNA, the CDR3 is TGTGCCAGCAGTTTAGGCAGGGCAGGTGAAAAACTGTTTTTT.

The V and J genes are TRBV5-1 and TRBJ2-2, with TRBD2 matching over 9 bases. The V gene end was trimmed by 4 bases and the J gene end by 3 bases; junction bases not matched to a gene: 4. The CDR3 totals 15 residues. The germline V gene has CDR1 SGHRS and CDR2 YFSETQ. The CDR3 DNA reads as TGCGCCAGCAGCCCCTTAGCGGGAGACACCGGGGAGCTGTTTTTT. It yields the protein CASSPLAGDTGELFF.

This clone has more than one count but fewer than ten. The chain recombines TRBV11-2 with TRBJ1-2; D uncertain. The V end was cut by 5 bases, the J end by 4 bases, with 14 bases between. There are 14 residues in the CDR3. The V gene's germline CDR1 is SGHAT and CDR2 FQNNGV. The CDR3 loop is CASSGRTLSYGYTF. As DNA, the CDR3 is TGTGCCAGCAGCGGACGAACGCTTTCCTATGGCTACACCTTC.

V is TRBV28 and J is TRBJ2-5, with D possibly TRBD2 on 7 matching bases. V dropped 4 bases and J dropped 11 bases, with 26 bases sitting between them. The CDR3 spans 16 residues. Germline values: CDR1 MDHEN, CDR2 SYDVKM. Written as DNA, the CDR3 is TGTGCCAGCAGTTCCTCTCAGGGGACTAAAAAGGAGAAGCAGTACTTC. It is translated as CASSSSQGTKKEKQYF.

The rearrangement links TRBV12-5 to TRBJ1-2; D call uncertain. The CDR3 is 17 residues long. Germline-derived CDR1 and CDR2 are LGHNT and FRNRAP. The germline V and J ends were trimmed by 0 bases and 8 bases, with 22 bases remaining between them. The CDR3 sequence is CASGLVPVDIKLWGYTF. CDR3 coding DNA: TGTGCTAGTGGTTTGGTCCCCGTCGACATAAAGCTCTGGGGCTACACCTTC.